The subject of this entry is one TCR beta chain. The antigen is undetermined. This record comes from a study of blood T cells in healthy people across ages. The study's findings and limits: The study found TCR beta diversity correlated strongly with naive T cell percentage.

It was with a sample-barcoded 5' primer and a J-beta primer mix that a second PCR of roughly 6 to 12 cycles was run. Researchers report that each sample yielded at least 2.5 million CDR3-containing paired-end reads. One entry per CDR3 protein, called by TCRdb with MiXCR from the 5' RACE reads. Among hundreds of thousands of distinct CDR3 sequences listed, under 55% were seen once. CDR3 length: 13 amino acids. CDR1 and CDR2 (germline): LGHDT, YNNKEL (reference sequence). J gave up 12 bases and V 1 base, and 7 bases lay outside the gene matches. The V call is TRBV3-1, the J call TRBJ2-3; 7 bases agree with TRBD2. This sequence was found in a man aged 80 or over in good health. The material sequenced was blood. The CDR3 here is CASSQGQRGLQYF. The CDR3 DNA reads as TGTGCCAGCAGCCAAGGGCAGCGGGGCCTCCAGTATTTT.